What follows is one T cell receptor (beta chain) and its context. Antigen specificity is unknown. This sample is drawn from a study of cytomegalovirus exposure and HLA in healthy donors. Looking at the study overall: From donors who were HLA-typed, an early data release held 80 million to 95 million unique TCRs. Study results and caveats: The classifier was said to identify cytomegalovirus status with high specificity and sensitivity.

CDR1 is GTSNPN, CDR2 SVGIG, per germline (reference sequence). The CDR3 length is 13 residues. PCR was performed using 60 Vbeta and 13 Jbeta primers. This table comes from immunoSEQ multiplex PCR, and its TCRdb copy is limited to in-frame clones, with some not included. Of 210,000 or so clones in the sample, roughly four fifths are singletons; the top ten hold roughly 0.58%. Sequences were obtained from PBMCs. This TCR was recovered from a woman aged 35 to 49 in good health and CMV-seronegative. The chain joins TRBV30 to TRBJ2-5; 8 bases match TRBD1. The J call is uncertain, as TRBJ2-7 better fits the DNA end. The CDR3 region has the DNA TGTGCCTGGAGTGACAGGGGGTCCTACGAGCAGTACTTC. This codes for CAWSDRGSYEQYF.